The 15 T cell receptor beta chains listed next were all sequenced from one sample in a study of CD8 T cells in ankylosing spondylitis. TCRdb used MiXCR to reprocess the 5' RACE reads, holding one entry per CDR3 protein. Found here are 200,000 to 300,000 distinct CDR3 sequences, around 9.1% of them singletons; the top ten hold nearly 7%. The specimen was blood, either unsorted or a sorted T cell fraction (not recorded which). The receptors were gathered from a male donor with ankylosing spondylitis or in good health (not recorded which).

This clonotype was detected ten times or more. This chain connects TRBV5-6 to TRBJ1-1; the D is unclear. The CDR3 has 12 amino acids. Germline CDR1 reads SGHDT; CDR2 reads YYEEEE. Trimming cost V 4 bases and J 12 bases, with 16 bases left between them. The CDR3 region is CASSTRDLRSFF. CDR3 DNA sequence: TGTGCCAGCAGCACTCGGGATCTACGGTCTTTCTTT.

The gene calls are TRBV5-1 and TRBJ1-1; 8 nucleotides agree with TRBD1. The CDR3 length is 15 residues. V dropped 0 bases and J dropped 3; count of bases not matched to a gene: 4. CDR1 and CDR2 (germline): SGHRS, YFSETQ. CDR3 in amino acids: CASSLVQGAYTEAFF. CDR3 in DNA: TGCGCCAGCAGCTTGGTTCAGGGGGCGTACACTGAAGCTTTCTTT.

This clonotype was seen ten or more times. The rearrangement joins TRBV29-1 to TRBJ1-2; D remains unclear. Trimming removed 1 base from V and 7 bases from J, with 7 bases in between. CDR3 size: 11 residues. Germline CDR1 is SQVTM and CDR2 is ANQGSEA. The CDR3 region is CSVEGRSGYTF. The CDR3 DNA sequence: TGCAGCGTTGAAGGGCGGAGTGGCTACACCTTC.

This chain uses TRBV5-1 with TRBJ2-4, with D possibly matching TRBD2 (5 bases). The V gene lost 4 bases and the J gene lost 4 bases, with 15 bases spanning the gap. This CDR3 contains 15 residues. Germline-derived CDR1 and CDR2 are SGHRS and YFSETQ. The CDR3 region has the DNA TGCGCCAGCAGCGCCCGGGGAGACCCGAAAAACATTCAGTACTTC. This codes for CASSARGDPKNIQYF.

The chain links TRBV5-1 to TRBJ1-6; D is possibly TRBD1 (6 bases). The CDR3 extends over 14 amino acids. Germline loops: CDR1 SGHRS, CDR2 YFSETQ. The V gene lost 2 bases and the J gene lost 10 bases, with 13 bases spanning the gap. CDR3 loop: CASSLGPGTSPLHF. CDR3 bases: TGCGCCAGCAGCTTAGGGCCAGGGACATCACCCCTCCACTTT.

The table lists this clonotype with many counts. The chain is built from TRBV20-1 and TRBJ2-3; 11 positions match TRBD2. The CDR3 runs 15 residues. Unmatched junction bases numbered 8, after V lost 4 bases and J lost 5 bases. Per the germline V gene, CDR1 is DFQATT and CDR2 is SNEGSKA (reference sequence). In DNA, the CDR3 is TGCAGTGCTACCAAACTAGCGGGAGTTGGAGATACGCAGTATTTT. Residues: CSATKLAGVGDTQYF.

The chain recombines TRBV5-6 with TRBJ2-2, with D tentatively TRBD2 (6 bases). In germline, CDR1 is SGHDT, CDR2 YYEEEE. The CDR3 loop spans 15 amino acids. V dropped 4 bases and J dropped 6 bases, with 16 bases sitting between them. The DNA for the CDR3 is TGTGCCAGCAGCAGGACTATCGGACCCTCCGGGGAGCTGTTTTTT. Translated, it gives CASSRTIGPSGELFF.

Ten or more counts support this clonotype. The chain joins TRBV20-1 to TRBJ2-2; D call uncertain. The germline V gene has CDR1 DFQATT and CDR2 SNEGSKA (reference sequence). The CDR3 is made up of 16 amino acids. V lost 5 bases to trimming and J lost 2 bases, with 18 bases between them. This chain's CDR3 is CSALRVKGRNTGELFF. The DNA of the CDR3 is TGCAGTGCTTTAAGAGTGAAGGGAAGAAACACCGGGGAGCTGTTTTTT.

This clonotype occurred many times. This chain joins TRBV5-8 and TRBJ2-1; 8 bases agree with TRBD2. CDR3 length: 16 amino acids. Germline loops: CDR1 SGHTS, CDR2 YDEGEE. J lost 4 bases, V lost 3 bases, and 9 bases had no gene match. The CDR3 is CASSSPVVAGYNEQFF. CDR3 DNA sequence: TGTGCCAGCAGCTCCCCGGTGGTAGCGGGGTACAATGAGCAGTTCTTC.

With respect to this clonotype: This may stem from a read error, because a much larger clone lies one nucleotide away. This CDR3 is CASSHRDWVGRFKQYF. The DNA for the CDR3 is TGTGCCAGCAGCCACAGGGACTGGGTGGGCCGATTCAAGCAGTACTTC. The chain recombines TRBV6-1 with TRBJ2-7; D may correspond to TRBD1 or TRBD2 (6 bases each). V lost 6 bases and J 8 bases, leaving 26 bases between the germline ends. The V gene's germline CDR1 is MNHNS and CDR2 SASEGT. This CDR3 contains 16 residues.

Details on this clonotype: A junction boundary mismatches the germline segment, possibly from a read error. V is TRBV3-1 and J is TRBJ2-1, with TRBD2 matching over 11 bases. Germline V lookup: CDR1 LGHDT, CDR2 YNNKEL (reference sequence). CDR3 length equals 17 residues. This CDR3 reads CACSQGRVAGGLNEQFF. The CDR3 nucleotides read TGTGCCTGCAGCCAAGGTCGTGTAGCGGGAGGGTTGAATGAGCAGTTCTTC.

This clonotype was seen at least ten times. V and J are TRBV7-2 and TRBJ2-7, with unresolved D. This CDR3 is built from 15 residues. V lost 0 bases and J 6 bases, leaving 15 bases between the germline ends. Germline V lookup: CDR1 SGHTA, CDR2 FQGNSA. In DNA, the CDR3 is TGTGCCAGCAGCTTAGCCGTAGGGCAGAGGAGCGAGCAGTACTTC. It translates to CASSLAVGQRSEQYF.

This clonotype was seen at least ten times. V gene TRBV24-1 combines with J gene TRBJ1-1; D unclear. CDR1 and CDR2 (germline): KGHDR, SFDVKD. The CDR3 loop spans 14 amino acids. Trimming pared 1 base from V and 1 base from J, leaving 6 bases between. The CDR3 sequence: CATSDLTENTEAFF. DNA for the CDR3: TGTGCCACCAGTGATTTAACAGAGAACACTGAAGCTTTCTTT.

This chain uses TRBV10-3 with TRBJ2-1; D perhaps matches TRBD2 (6 bases). Trimming stripped 3 bases from V and 2 bases from J, with 11 bases between. The V gene's germline CDR1 is ENHRY and CDR2 SYGVKD. This CDR3 region has 15 residues. The CDR3 DNA follows: TGTGCCATCAGTGATATAGCGGCTACCTACAATGAGCAGTTCTTC. Translation: CAISDIAATYNEQFF.

This clonotype has a count of ten or more. The chain couples TRBV7-9 to TRBJ2-3; tentative D call: TRBD2 (5 bases). V was pared by 8 bases and J by 1 base, with 7 bases between. CDR3 length: 12 amino acids. Germline V gives CDR1 SEHNR, CDR2 FQNEAQ (reference sequence). The CDR3 coding sequence is TGTGCCAGCGAGAGGGGCACAGATACGCAGTATTTT. This sequence encodes CASERGTDTQYF.